These 25 T cell receptor beta chains share one sample of origin, sequenced in a study of graft-versus-host responses after intestinal transplantation. The table came from immunoSEQ multiplex PCR; TCRdb's copy has only in-frame clones and leaves some out. The sample includes about 90,000 clones, just under 95% seen only once; the top ten take around 1.2%. No cognate antigen is known for these TCRs. The material sequenced was unstimulated CD8+ T cells sorted from spleen or lymph node cells, taken before transplant. Receptors originate from a human donor who was the organ donor for an intestinal transplant.

Here the CDR3 DNA reads TGTGCCAGTATCGAAGTGGGACCCCGGGGGACTAACAATGAGCAGTTCTTC. Its translation is CASIEVGPRGTNNEQFF. This chain uses TRBV19 with TRBJ2-1, with 7 bases that match TRBD2. The CDR3 is made up of 17 amino acids. J gave up 5 bases and V 7 bases, and 17 bases lay outside the gene matches. Germline V CDR1 and CDR2: LNHDA, SQIVND (reference sequence).

The chain recombines TRBV28 with TRBJ2-1; 10 bases align to TRBD2. The CDR3 covers 12 residues. Germline V gene data show CDR1 as MDHEN and CDR2 as SYDVKM. Trimming removed 3 bases from V and 14 bases from J; junction bases left unmatched: 4. The CDR3 sequence is CASSFPSGREFF. Here the CDR3 DNA reads TGTGCCAGCAGTTTCCCCAGCGGGAGGGAGTTCTTC.

V gene TRBV7-2 combines with J gene TRBJ2-1, with D perhaps matching TRBD2 (6 bases). The germline V gene encodes CDR1 SGHTA and CDR2 FQGNSA. This CDR3 contains 15 residues. Deletions cut 10 bases from V and 6 bases from J, with 22 bases between. The CDR3 bases are TGTGCCACCCACCCCCTCGGGGGACCGGGCAATGAGCAGTTCTTC. As protein: CATHPLGGPGNEQFF.

In its sample, this clone was seen a few times. CDR3 amino acids: CASSYVGRNGYTF. CDR3 DNA: TGTGCCAGCAGTTATGTGGGCCGTAATGGCTACACCTTC. The chain employs TRBV6-5 and TRBJ1-2, with no clear D. The CDR3 loop spans 13 amino acids. The germline V gene encodes CDR1 MNHEY and CDR2 SVGAGI. Deletions cut 3 bases from V and 6 bases from J, with 11 bases between.

The genes are TRBV5-6 and TRBJ1-6; no reliable D call. The CDR3 has 16 amino acids. The ends were cut back, 1 base at V and 5 bases at J, with 13 bases in the middle. Looked up from germline, CDR1 is SGHDT and CDR2 is YYEEEE. The DNA for the CDR3 is TGTGCCAGCAGCTTGTTGGGCATACACCATAATTCACCCCTCCACTTT. Protein product: CASSLLGIHHNSPLHF.

V gene TRBV27 combines with J gene TRBJ1-3, with D unclear. Germline CDR1 MNHEY, CDR2 SMNVEV (reference sequence). The CDR3 totals 15 residues. V was cut by 0 bases and J by 4 bases, with 10 bases left in between. CDR3 residues: CASSLSGGYGNTIYF. The DNA of the CDR3 is TGTGCCAGCAGTTTATCTGGAGGGTACGGAAACACCATATATTTT.

The chain employs TRBV6-5 and TRBJ2-7; D may be TRBD1 (6 bases). From germline, CDR1 is MNHEY and CDR2 SVGAGI. The CDR3 spans 13 residues. V was clipped by 6 bases and J by 4 bases, with 13 bases between them. The CDR3 spells CASRKGVEYEQYF. CDR3 nucleotides: TGTGCCAGCAGGAAGGGGGTAGAATACGAGCAGTACTTC.

The CDR3 sequence: CASSPGTEAFF. As DNA, the CDR3 is TGTGCCAGCAGTCCGGGCACTGAAGCTTTCTTT. V gene TRBV25-1 combines with J gene TRBJ1-1, with D unclear. V lost 5 bases and J lost 4, with 5 bases in between. Germline CDR1 MGHDK, CDR2 SYGVNS. The CDR3 runs 11 residues.

This clone has just a few counts. V and J are TRBV4-1 and TRBJ1-2; tentative D call: TRBD1 (6 bases). V gave up 4 bases and J gave up 5 bases, with 17 bases separating them. The length of the CDR3 is 15 residues. Germline V gene data show CDR1 as MGHRA and CDR2 as YSYEKL. The CDR3 reads CASSPNTGKGYGYTF. In DNA form, the CDR3 reads TGCGCCAGCAGCCCAAATACAGGGAAGGGTTATGGCTACACCTTC.

The rearrangement joins TRBV9 to TRBJ1-1; TRBD1 matches 8 bases. This CDR3 region has 14 residues. J was trimmed by 3 bases and V by 3 bases; bases with no gene match: 4. Germline V lookup: CDR1 SGDLS, CDR2 YYNGEE. CDR3 DNA: TGTGCCAGCAGCGCTCAGGGGGCATACACTGAAGCTTTCTTT. It translates to CASSAQGAYTEAFF.

The rearrangement links TRBV27 to TRBJ2-7, with TRBD2 as a possible D gene (6 bases). V lost 2 bases, J lost 7 bases, and 15 bases lay in between. The germline V gene encodes CDR1 MNHEY and CDR2 SMNVEV (reference sequence). The CDR3 runs to 14 residues. The CDR3, as DNA: TGTGCCAGCAGTTTAGGGCGGGGAGTCGGAGAGCAGTACTTC. Translating gives CASSLGRGVGEQYF.

The chain employs TRBV4-1 and TRBJ1-1; weak D call: TRBD1 (6 bases). The CDR3 extends over 15 amino acids. Trimming removed 4 bases from V and 6 bases from J, with 18 bases in between. The germline CDR1 and CDR2 sequences are MGHRA and YSYEKL. CDR3 bases: TGCGCCAGCAGCCTCCAATGGGGGCAGGGCCCTGAAGCTTTCTTT. Translation: CASSLQWGQGPEAFF.

J is TRBJ2-7 and V is TRBV30; the D gene is possibly TRBD1 (6 bases). This CDR3 contains 12 residues. V shed 3 bases and J shed 3 bases, with 9 bases lying between them. From germline, CDR1 is GTSNPN and CDR2 SVGIG (reference sequence). CDR3 loop: CAWSLDSYEQYF. For the CDR3, the DNA is TGTGCCTGGAGCCTGGACAGCTACGAGCAGTACTTC.

The chain employs TRBV27 and TRBJ2-7, with 9 nucleotides matching TRBD2. The CDR3 length is 14 residues. The junction had 7 bases not matched to a gene; V was cut back by 6 bases and J by 4 bases. CDR1 and CDR2 from the germline V gene are MNHEY and SMNVEV (reference sequence). CDR3 protein: CASRPGLAAYEQYF. The CDR3 DNA is TGTGCCAGCAGACCGGGACTAGCAGCGTACGAGCAGTACTTC.

The V call is TRBV6-1, the J call TRBJ1-2, with D unclear. V lost 3 bases and J 5 bases, leaving 25 bases between the germline ends. The CDR3 totals 18 residues. The germline V gene encodes CDR1 MNHNS and CDR2 SASEGT. The CDR3: CASSDPPLRVWRLYGYTF. DNA of the CDR3: TGTGCCAGCAGTGACCCCCCCCTCCGGGTTTGGAGACTATATGGCTACACCTTC.

The rearrangement links TRBV2 to TRBJ1-1; D unclear. CDR3 length: 10 residues. Trimming removed 9 bases at V and 7 bases at J, with 9 bases between. Germline V lookup: CDR1 SNHLY, CDR2 FYNNEI. The CDR3 DNA follows: TGTGCCAGGGCGGGCGTTGAAGCTTTCTTT. Translation: CARAGVEAFF.

This clone was detected once. The J gene is TRBJ2-7, the V gene TRBV18; TRBD2 agrees at 7 bases. The germline gives CDR1 KGHSH, CDR2 LQKENI. The CDR3 runs 15 residues. The J segment lost 3 bases and the V segment lost 6 bases, leaving 11 bases of the junction unmatched. In DNA form, the CDR3 reads TGTGCCAGCTCCCCCCCCAGCGGGACGAACTACGAGCAGTACTTC. This sequence encodes CASSPPSGTNYEQYF.

The V call is TRBV28, the J call TRBJ2-1; 8 bases fit TRBD1. This CDR3 is 14 amino acids long. V shed 2 bases, J shed 3 bases, and the junction held 0 bases outside the gene matches. Germline lookup yields CDR1 MDHEN and CDR2 SYDVKM. CDR3: CASSLGTGYNEQFF. The CDR3 DNA follows: TGTGCCAGCAGTTTAGGGACAGGCTACAATGAGCAGTTCTTC.

The chain employs TRBV18 and TRBJ2-5, with a weak D call TRBD1 (6 bases). Germline V gene data show CDR1 as KGHSH and CDR2 as LQKENI. Deletions cut 3 bases from V and 1 base from J, with 21 bases between. CDR3 length: 18 amino acids. DNA for the CDR3: TGTGCCAGCTCACCGGTAAAGGGATCAGGGGCCTTCCAAGAGACCCAGTACTTC. Translating it yields CASSPVKGSGAFQETQYF.

The chain links TRBV15 to TRBJ2-1; 11 positions agree with TRBD1. The CDR3 is 17 amino acids. The germline V gene encodes CDR1 LNHNV and CDR2 YYDKDF (reference sequence). Trimming took 6 bases from V and 6 from J; bases not matched to a gene: 13. CDR3: CATRDTRTGGMGNEQFF. CDR3 sequence (DNA): TGTGCCACCAGAGACACACGGACAGGGGGCATGGGCAATGAGCAGTTCTTC.

Only one count was recorded for this clone. The V call is TRBV6-1, the J call TRBJ1-2; perhaps TRBD1 as D (6 bases). There are 17 residues in the CDR3. V gave up 3 bases and J gave up 6 bases, with 23 bases separating them. From germline, CDR1 is MNHNS and CDR2 SASEGT. CDR3 region: CASSDFASGHSPDGYTF. The DNA for the CDR3 is TGTGCCAGCAGTGATTTCGCCTCGGGACACTCACCGGATGGCTACACCTTC.

The chain combines TRBV27 with TRBJ2-7; 9 bases agree with TRBD1. CDR3 length: 18 residues. Trimming at V came to 5 bases and at J to 0 bases, leaving 14 bases not matched to a gene. CDR1 is MNHEY and CDR2 is SMNVEV in the germline V gene (reference sequence). CDR3 in amino acids: CASSLLPTTGGSSYEQYF. CDR3 bases: TGTGCCAGCAGTCTCCTGCCGACGACAGGGGGAAGCTCCTACGAGCAGTACTTC.

This chain connects TRBV27 to TRBJ2-4, with D perhaps matching TRBD2 (5 bases). CDR3 length equals 13 residues. Germline-derived CDR1 and CDR2 are MNHEY and SMNVEV (reference sequence). Between the trimmed V and J ends, which lost 2 bases and 10 bases, there was a span of 12 bases. The CDR3 region has the DNA TGTGCCAGCAGTTTAAGTGGACTTGGGATTCAGTACTTC. It translates to CASSLSGLGIQYF.

Relative to its sample, this clone is medium-sized. This rearrangement joins TRBV4-3 to TRBJ2-7; TRBD2 matches 9 bases. The trim removed 1 base at V and 2 bases at J, leaving 6 bases unmatched. This CDR3 spans 16 amino acids. Germline assignment: CDR1 LGHNA and CDR2 YSLEER. CDR3 sequence: CASSQGALAGPYEQYF. DNA of the CDR3: TGCGCCAGCAGCCAAGGCGCTCTAGCGGGACCCTACGAGCAGTACTTC.

Only one count was recorded for this clone. The CDR3 sequence is CASSQETRGGNEQYF. The DNA of the CDR3 is TGCGCCAGCAGCCAAGAGACGAGGGGAGGGAACGAGCAGTACTTC. The J gene is TRBJ2-7, the V gene TRBV4-1; 7 positions match TRBD2. The V and J ends lost 0 bases and 5 bases, in that order; junction bases with no gene match: 7. The CDR3 runs 15 residues. Germline V gives CDR1 MGHRA, CDR2 YSYEKL.